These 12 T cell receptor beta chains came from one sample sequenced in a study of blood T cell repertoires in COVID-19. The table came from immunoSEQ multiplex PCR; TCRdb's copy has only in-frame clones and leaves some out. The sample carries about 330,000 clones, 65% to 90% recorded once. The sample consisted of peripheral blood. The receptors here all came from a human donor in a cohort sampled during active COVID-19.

CDR3 bases: TGTGCCAGCAGTGACGGAGAGTACAATGAGCAGTTCTTC. Protein sequence: CASSDGEYNEQFF. This chain connects TRBV6-4 to TRBJ2-1, with D unresolved. The V gene's germline CDR1 is MRHNA and CDR2 SNTAGT. V was trimmed by 2 bases and J by 4 bases, leaving 6 bases between them. The CDR3 consists of 13 residues.

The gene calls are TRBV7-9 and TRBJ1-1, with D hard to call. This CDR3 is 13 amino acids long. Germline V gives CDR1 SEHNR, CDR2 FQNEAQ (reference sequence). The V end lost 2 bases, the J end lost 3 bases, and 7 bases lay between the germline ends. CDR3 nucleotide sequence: TGTGCCAGCAGCTTACGTTATTACACTGAAGCTTTCTTT. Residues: CASSLRYYTEAFF.

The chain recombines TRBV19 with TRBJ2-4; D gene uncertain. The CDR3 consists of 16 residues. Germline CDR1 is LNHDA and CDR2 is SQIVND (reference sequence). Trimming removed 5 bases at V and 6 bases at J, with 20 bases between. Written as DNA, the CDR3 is TGTGCCAGTAGTCGAGGTCAGAGAAAGATTGGAAACATTCAGTACTTC. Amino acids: CASSRGQRKIGNIQYF.

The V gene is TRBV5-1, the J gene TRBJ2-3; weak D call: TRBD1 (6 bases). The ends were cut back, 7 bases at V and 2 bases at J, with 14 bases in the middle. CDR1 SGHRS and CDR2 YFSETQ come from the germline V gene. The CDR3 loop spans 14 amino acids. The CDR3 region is CASFRDISTDTQYF. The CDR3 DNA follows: TGCGCCAGCTTCCGGGACATATCCACAGATACGCAGTATTTT.

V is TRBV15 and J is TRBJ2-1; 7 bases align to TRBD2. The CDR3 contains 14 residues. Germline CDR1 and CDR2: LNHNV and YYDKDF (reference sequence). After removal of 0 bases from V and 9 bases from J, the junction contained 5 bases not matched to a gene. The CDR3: CATSRESAGIEQFF. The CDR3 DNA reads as TGTGCCACCAGCAGAGAATCAGCGGGGATTGAGCAGTTCTTC.

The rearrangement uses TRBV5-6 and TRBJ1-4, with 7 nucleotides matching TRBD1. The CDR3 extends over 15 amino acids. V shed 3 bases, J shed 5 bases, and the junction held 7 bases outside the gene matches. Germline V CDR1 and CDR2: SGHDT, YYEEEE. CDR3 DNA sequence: TGTGCCAGCAGCTGGGCCGTGACAGGGAATGAAAAACTGTTTTTT. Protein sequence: CASSWAVTGNEKLFF.

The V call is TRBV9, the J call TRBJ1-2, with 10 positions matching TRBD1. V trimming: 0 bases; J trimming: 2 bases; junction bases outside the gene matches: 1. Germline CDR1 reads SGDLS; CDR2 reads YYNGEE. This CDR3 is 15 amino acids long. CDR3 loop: CASSVEGQGNYGYTF. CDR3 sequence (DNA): TGTGCCAGCAGCGTAGAGGGACAGGGGAACTATGGCTACACCTTC. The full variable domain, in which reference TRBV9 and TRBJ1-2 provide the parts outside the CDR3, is DSGVTQTPKHLITATGQRVTLRCSPRSGDLSVYWYQQSLDQGLQFLIQYYNGEERAKGNILERFSAQQFPDLHSELNLSSLELGDSALYFCASSVEGQGNYGYTFGSGTRLTVV.

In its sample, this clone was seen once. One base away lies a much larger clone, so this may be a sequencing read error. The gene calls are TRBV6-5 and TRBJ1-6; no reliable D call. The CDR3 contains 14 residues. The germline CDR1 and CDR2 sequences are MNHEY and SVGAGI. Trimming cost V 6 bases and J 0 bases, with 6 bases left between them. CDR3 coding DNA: TGTGCCAGCAGCCGGAGCTCCTATAATTCACCCCTCCACTTT. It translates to CASSRSSYNSPLHF.

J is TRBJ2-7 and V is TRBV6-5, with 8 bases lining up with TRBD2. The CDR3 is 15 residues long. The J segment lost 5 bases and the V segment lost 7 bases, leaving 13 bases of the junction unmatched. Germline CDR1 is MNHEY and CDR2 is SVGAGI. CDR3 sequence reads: CASNDWRGASDEQYF. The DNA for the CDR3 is TGTGCCAGCAACGACTGGCGGGGGGCAAGCGACGAGCAGTACTTC.

Here the CDR3 DNA reads TGTGCCAGCTCACCAAGGTTGGACTTCCCCAATGAGCAGTTCTTC. It specifies CASSPRLDFPNEQFF. The V gene is TRBV18, the J gene TRBJ2-1; D is perhaps TRBD2 (5 bases). The V gene's germline CDR1 is KGHSH and CDR2 LQKENI. CDR3 length: 15 residues. V was shortened by 2 bases and J by 6 bases, with 14 bases between the two germline ends. The full variable domain, completed using reference TRBV18 and TRBJ2-1, is NAGVMQNPRHLVRRRGQEARLRCSPMKGHSHVYWYRQLPEEGLKFMVYLQKENIIDESGMPKERFSAEFPKEGPSILRIQQVVRGDSAAYFCASSPRLDFPNEQFFGPGTRLTVL.

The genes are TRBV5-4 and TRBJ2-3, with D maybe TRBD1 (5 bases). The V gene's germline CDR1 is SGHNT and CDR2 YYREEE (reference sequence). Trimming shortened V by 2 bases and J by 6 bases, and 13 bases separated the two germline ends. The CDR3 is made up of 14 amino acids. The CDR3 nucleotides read TGTGCCAGCAGCTTAAGGGGCCCGGAGGATACGCAGTATTTT. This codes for CASSLRGPEDTQYF.

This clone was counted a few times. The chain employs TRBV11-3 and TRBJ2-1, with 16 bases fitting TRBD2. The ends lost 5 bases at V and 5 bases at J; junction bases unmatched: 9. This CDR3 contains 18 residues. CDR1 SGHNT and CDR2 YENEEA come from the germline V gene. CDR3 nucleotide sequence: TGTGCCAGCAGCCAAGCCGGGACTAGCGGGGGGGCCGACAATGAGCAGTTCTTC. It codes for CASSQAGTSGGADNEQFF.